Listed here are 8 T cell receptor beta chains from one sample, sequenced in a study of shared clonotypes between healthy human individuals (dated by TCRdb to the early 2020s). The library was generated by the immunoSEQ multiplex PCR assay. Held by TCRdb, this immuneACCESS table contains in-frame sequences only and omits some clones. Under half of the omission traces to an unresolved V gene where checked; the cause of the rest is unknown. This sample has about 380,000 clones in its table, and around 96% of those were observed once. The ten largest clones take up about 0.34% of the sample. The sequencing input was memory CD8+ T cells sorted from blood. This specimen's cell subset or site label, per the study, means: CD45RO+ cells pooled with CCR7-negative TemRA cells. These receptor sequences come from a man in his thirties or forties in good health.

The V call is TRBV7-3, the J call TRBJ2-7, with 11 bases aligning to TRBD2. There are 15 residues in the CDR3. Germline V gives CDR1 SGHTA, CDR2 FQGTGA. The trim removed 4 bases at V and 7 bases at J, leaving 9 bases unmatched. DNA for the CDR3: TGTGCCAGCAGCTCAATAGCGGGAGGGCCTCAGGAGCAGTACTTC. It codes for CASSSIAGGPQEQYF. Supplemented by reference TRBV7-3 and TRBJ2-7, the full variable domain reads GAGVSQTPSNKVTEKGKYVELRCDPISGHTALYWYRQSLGQGPEFLIYFQGTGAADDSGLPNDRFFAVRPEGSVSTLKIQRTERGDSAVYLCASSSIAGGPQEQYFGPGTRLTVT.

This chain joins TRBV19 and TRBJ2-1, with 11 bases matching TRBD2. The CDR3 extends over 14 amino acids. Losses at the gene ends were 6 bases for V and 10 bases for J; bases not matched to a gene: 8. CDR1 and CDR2 (germline): LNHDA, SQIVND (reference sequence). CDR3 region: CASRTLAGGGEQFF. The CDR3 DNA reads as TGTGCCAGTAGAACTCTAGCGGGAGGAGGCGAGCAGTTCTTC.

The chain has TRBV18 and TRBJ2-3; possible D gene TRBD2, 6 bases. Germline CDR1 is KGHSH and CDR2 is LQKENI. V was clipped by 2 bases and J by 4 bases, with 7 bases between them. CDR3 length: 13 amino acids. CDR3 in amino acids: CASSPGEADTQYF. In DNA, the CDR3 is TGTGCCAGCTCACCAGGGGAGGCAGATACGCAGTATTTT.

The V and J genes are TRBV19 and TRBJ2-7; D may correspond to TRBD1 or TRBD2 (5 bases each). Trimming took 2 bases from V and 2 from J, leaving 10 bases between them. CDR3 size: 14 residues. Per germline, CDR1 LNHDA and CDR2 SQIVND (reference sequence). The CDR3 sequence: CASSISRGAYEQYF. CDR3 sequence (DNA): TGTGCCAGTAGTATATCGAGGGGAGCCTACGAGCAGTACTTC. The whole variable domain, remainder taken from reference TRBV19 and TRBJ2-7, is DGGITQSPKYLFRKEGQNVTLSCEQNLNHDAMYWYRQDPGQGLRLIYYSQIVNDFQKGDIAEGYSVSREKKESFPLTVTSAQKNPTAFYLCASSISRGAYEQYFGPGTRLTVT.

The rearrangement links TRBV19 to TRBJ2-7; D might be TRBD2 (6 bases). From germline, CDR1 is LNHDA and CDR2 SQIVND (reference sequence). V lost 7 bases and J 2 bases, leaving 18 bases between the germline ends. The length of the CDR3 is 15 residues. The chain's CDR3 is CASNPGDGGTYEQYF. The CDR3 DNA is TGTGCCAGTAACCCGGGGGACGGCGGGACCTACGAGCAGTACTTC.

This chain uses TRBV7-6 with TRBJ2-1; 11 bases agree with TRBD2. Germline V gives CDR1 SGHVS, CDR2 FNYEAQ. With 7 bases clipped from V and 5 bases from J, the junction kept 19 bases outside the gene matches. CDR3 size: 19 residues. CDR3 sequence (DNA): TGTGCCAGCACCCCAAGGCGACTAGCGGGAAACGGGAGGAACAATGAGCAGTTCTTC. This codes for CASTPRRLAGNGRNNEQFF.

The rearrangement links TRBV7-9 to TRBJ2-1, with TRBD2 identical over 9 bases. The CDR3 runs 15 residues. From germline, CDR1 is SEHNR and CDR2 FQNEAQ (reference sequence). V was clipped by 5 bases and J by 7 bases; unmatched bases: 9. The DNA for the CDR3 is TGTGCCAGCAGCCGAGGACTAGCGTTTTTAAATGAGCAGTTCTTC. Translating it yields CASSRGLAFLNEQFF.

The chain couples TRBV19 to TRBJ2-7, with 12 bases aligning to TRBD2. This CDR3 spans 15 amino acids. Germline CDR1 and CDR2: LNHDA and SQIVND (reference sequence). The trim removed 6 bases at V and 2 bases at J, leaving 5 bases unmatched. CDR3 bases: TGTGCCAGTAGGACTAGCGGGAGATTCGCCTACGAGCAGTACTTC. This translates into CASRTSGRFAYEQYF. Filled out from reference TRBV19 and TRBJ2-7, the complete variable domain reads DGGITQSPKYLFRKEGQNVTLSCEQNLNHDAMYWYRQDPGQGLRLIYYSQIVNDFQKGDIAEGYSVSREKKESFPLTVTSAQKNPTAFYLCASRTSGRFAYEQYFGPGTRLTVT.